These T cell receptor beta chains were read from a single sample in a study of shared T cell receptors in the human thymus. Assay: immunoSEQ multiplex PCR; the TCRdb copy retains only in-frame clones and omits some. This sample has some 700,000 clones, with around 87% found just once. This sample also belongs to another study, concerning human thymus T cells.

The sequenced material came from thymocytes. These receptors all come from a boy less than two years old with a congenital heart defect. Both conserved end residues are part of each CDR3. The D gene is left open where the match is weak. Not every row has a clone size; where given, it reads once, few, many or a size class.

j_call clone_size d_call v_call cdr3_length cdr3_aa cdr3_nt
TRBJ2-5 once - TRBV5-1 14 CASSLVRLQETQYF TGCGCCAGCAGCTTGGTCAGGCTACAAGAGACCCAGTACTTC
TRBJ2-7 - TRBD1 TRBV4-2 17 CASSQVNARQGAYEQYF TGTGCCAGCAGCCAAGTTAATGCCAGGCAGGGGGCCTACGAGCAGTACTTC
TRBJ1-3 - TRBD1 TRBV7-2 17 CASSLPYRGQSGNTIYF TGTGCCAGCAGCTTACCGTACAGGGGCCAGTCTGGAAACACCATATATTTT
TRBJ1-1 few TRBD1 TRBV29-1 14 CSVPGQGVTKEAFF TGCAGCGTTCCAGGACAGGGGGTTACTAAAGAAGCTTTCTTT
TRBJ2-2 - TRBD2 TRBV7-6 19 CASSARGGLAGGNTGELFF TGTGCCAGCAGCGCCAGAGGGGGACTAGCGGGAGGAAACACCGGGGAGCTGTTTTTT
TRBJ2-7 - - TRBV4-2 23 CASSRRGDRTRRWTIPLSYEQYF TGTGCCAGCAGCCGTCGCGGCGACAGAACTAGGCGCTGGACTATCCCCCTCTCCTACGAGCAGTACTTC
TRBJ2-1 - TRBD2 TRBV28 14 CASTRTSCYNEQFF TGTGCCAGCACCAGGACTAGCTGTTACAATGAGCAGTTCTTC
TRBJ2-3 - TRBD2 TRBV11-2 15 CASSFSGRSTDTQYF TGTGCCAGCAGCTTTAGCGGGAGGAGCACAGATACGCAGTATTTT
TRBJ2-3 - - TRBV14 14 CASSQPGSPDTQYF TGTGCCAGCAGCCAACCCGGGAGCCCAGATACGCAGTATTTT
TRBJ2-2 - - TRBV11-2 16 CASSSFDGENTGELFF TGTGCCAGCAGTTCTTTCGACGGGGAGAACACCGGGGAGCTGTTTTTT
TRBJ1-1 few - TRBV4-3 16 CASSHLPREENTEAFF TGCGCCAGCAGCCATCTACCACGGGAGGAGAACACTGAAGCTTTCTTT
TRBJ2-1 - - TRBV9 14 CASSVDSADNEQFF TGTGCCAGCAGCGTAGATAGCGCAGACAATGAGCAGTTCTTC
TRBJ2-1 - TRBD2 TRBV15 17 CATSRRLAGGPYNEQFF TGTGCCACCAGCAGACGCTTAGCGGGAGGGCCGTACAATGAGCAGTTCTTC
TRBJ2-5 - - TRBV15 15 CATSRDLTVEETQYF TGTGCCACCAGCAGAGATCTCACAGTCGAAGAGACCCAGTACTTC
TRBJ2-2 - - TRBV11-3 14 CASSLGGFTGELFF TGTGCCAGCAGCTTAGGAGGGTTCACCGGGGAGCTGTTTTTT
TRBJ1-1 - - TRBV5-4 14 CASSTGRVGTEAFF TGTGCCAGCAGCACGGGGAGGGTCGGGACTGAAGCTTTCTTT
TRBJ1-3 once - TRBV27 14 CASRSRGGGNTIYF TGTGCCAGCAGATCACGGGGTGGTGGAAACACCATATATTTT
TRBJ1-5 - TRBD1 TRBV6-5 14 CASSGHRGGQPQHF TGTGCCAGCAGTGGACACAGGGGTGGTCAGCCCCAGCATTTT
TRBJ1-5 - - TRBV4-3 15 CASSQVWRANQPQHF TGCGCCAGCAGCCAAGTTTGGAGAGCCAATCAGCCCCAGCATTTT
TRBJ1-5 once - TRBV4-1 16 CASSQDPNRAHQPQHF TGCGCCAGCAGCCAAGACCCAAACAGGGCCCATCAGCCCCAGCATTTT
TRBJ1-3 - - TRBV18 16 CASSRQTGSAGNTIYF TGTGCCAGCTCGCGTCAAACAGGGAGCGCTGGAAACACCATATATTTT
TRBJ1-5 - - TRBV16 18 CASSQSMRTGDSNQPQHF TGTGCCAGCAGCCAATCGATGAGGACGGGAGATAGCAATCAGCCCCAGCATTTT
TRBJ2-1 - TRBD2 TRBV5-4 15 CASNIGTSGRHEQFF TGTGCCAGCAACATCGGAACTAGCGGGAGACATGAGCAGTTCTTC
TRBJ2-7 - TRBD2 TRBV7-2 16 CASSFKLTSGAHEQYF TGTGCCAGCAGCTTCAAGTTGACTAGCGGGGCCCACGAGCAGTACTTC
TRBJ2-1 - - TRBV21-1 15 CASSKQEEPVNEQFF TGTGCCAGCAGCAAACAGGAGGAACCGGTCAATGAGCAGTTCTTC
TRBJ2-7 once TRBD2 TRBV27 20 CASEGRGAPVAGGSSYEQYF TGTGCCAGCGAGGGTCGCGGAGCTCCAGTAGCGGGAGGCTCCTCCTACGAGCAGTACTTC
TRBJ2-2 - TRBD2 TRBV4-1 17 CASSQLGTSGRTGELFF TGCGCCAGCAGCCAACTCGGGACTAGCGGGAGGACCGGGGAGCTGTTTTTT
TRBJ2-1 - TRBD1 TRBV9 19 CASSVVGQGATTSYNEQFF TGTGCCAGCAGCGTAGTGGGACAGGGGGCTACTACATCCTACAATGAGCAGTTCTTC